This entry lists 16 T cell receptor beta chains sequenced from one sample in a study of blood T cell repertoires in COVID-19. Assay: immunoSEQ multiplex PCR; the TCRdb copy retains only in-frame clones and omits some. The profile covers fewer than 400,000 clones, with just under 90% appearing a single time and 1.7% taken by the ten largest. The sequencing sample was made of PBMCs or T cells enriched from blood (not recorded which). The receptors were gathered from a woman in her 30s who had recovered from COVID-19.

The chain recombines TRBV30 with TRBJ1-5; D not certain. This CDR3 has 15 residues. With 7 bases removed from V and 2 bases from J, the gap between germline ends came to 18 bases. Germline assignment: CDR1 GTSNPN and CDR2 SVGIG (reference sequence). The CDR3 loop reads CASNWGGLGNQPQHF. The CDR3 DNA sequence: TGTGCCTCAAATTGGGGAGGATTAGGCAATCAGCCCCAGCATTTT.

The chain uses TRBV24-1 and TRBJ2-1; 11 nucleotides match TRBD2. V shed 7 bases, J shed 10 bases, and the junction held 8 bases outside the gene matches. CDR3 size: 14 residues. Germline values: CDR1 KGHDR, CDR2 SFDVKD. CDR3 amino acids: CATSPTSGEREQFF. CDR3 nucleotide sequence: TGTGCCACCAGCCCGACTAGCGGGGAAAGGGAGCAGTTCTTC.

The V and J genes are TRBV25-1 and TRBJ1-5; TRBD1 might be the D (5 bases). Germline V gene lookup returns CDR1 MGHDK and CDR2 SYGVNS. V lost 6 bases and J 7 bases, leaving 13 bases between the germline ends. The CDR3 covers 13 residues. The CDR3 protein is CASRGLVGQPQHF. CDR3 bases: TGTGCCAGCAGGGGGCTCGTTGGACAGCCCCAGCATTTT.

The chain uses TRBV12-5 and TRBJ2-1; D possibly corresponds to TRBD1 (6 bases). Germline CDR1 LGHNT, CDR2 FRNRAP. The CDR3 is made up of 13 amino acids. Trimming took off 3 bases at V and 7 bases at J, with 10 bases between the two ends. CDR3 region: CASGLGGLNEQFF. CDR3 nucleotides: TGTGCTAGTGGTTTAGGGGGTCTGAATGAGCAGTTCTTC.

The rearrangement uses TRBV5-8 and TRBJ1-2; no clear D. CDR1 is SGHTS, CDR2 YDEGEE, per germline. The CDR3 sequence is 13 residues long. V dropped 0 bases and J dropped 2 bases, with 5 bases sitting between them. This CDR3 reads CASSLDRNYGYTF. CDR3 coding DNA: TGTGCCAGCAGCTTGGACAGAAACTATGGCTACACCTTC.

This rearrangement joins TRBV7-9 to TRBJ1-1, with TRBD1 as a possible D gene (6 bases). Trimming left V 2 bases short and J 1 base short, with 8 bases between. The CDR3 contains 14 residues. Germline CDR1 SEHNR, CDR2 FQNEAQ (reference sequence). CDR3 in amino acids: CASSLRTANTEAFF. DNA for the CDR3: TGTGCCAGCAGCTTACGGACAGCGAACACTGAAGCTTTCTTT.

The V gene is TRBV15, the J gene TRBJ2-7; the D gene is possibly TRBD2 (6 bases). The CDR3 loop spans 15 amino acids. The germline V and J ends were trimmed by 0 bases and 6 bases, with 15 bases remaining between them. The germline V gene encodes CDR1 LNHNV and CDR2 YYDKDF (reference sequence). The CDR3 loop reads CATSREGGKGGEQYF. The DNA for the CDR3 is TGTGCCACCAGCAGAGAAGGTGGAAAGGGAGGCGAGCAGTACTTC. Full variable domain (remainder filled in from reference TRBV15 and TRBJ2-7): DAMVIQNPRYQVTQFGKPVTLSCSQTLNHNVMYWYQQKSSQAPKLLFHYYDKDFNNEADTPDNFQSRRPNTSFCFLDIRSPGLGDTAMYLCATSREGGKGGEQYFGPGTRLTVT.

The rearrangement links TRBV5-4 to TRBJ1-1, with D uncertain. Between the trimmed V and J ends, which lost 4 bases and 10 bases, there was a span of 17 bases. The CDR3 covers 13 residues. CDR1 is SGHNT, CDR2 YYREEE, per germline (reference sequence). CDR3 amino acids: CASSPLIGSGAFF. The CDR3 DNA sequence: TGTGCCAGCAGCCCATTGATCGGTAGCGGAGCTTTCTTT.

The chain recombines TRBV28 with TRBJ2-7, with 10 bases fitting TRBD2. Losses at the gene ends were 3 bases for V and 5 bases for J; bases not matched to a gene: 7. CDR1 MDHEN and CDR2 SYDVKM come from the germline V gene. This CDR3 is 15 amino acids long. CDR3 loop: CASSFPLAGVDEQYF. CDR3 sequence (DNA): TGTGCCAGCAGTTTCCCCCTAGCGGGAGTAGACGAGCAGTACTTC. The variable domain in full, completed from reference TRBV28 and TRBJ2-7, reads DVKVTQSSRYLVKRTGEKVFLECVQDMDHENMFWYRQDPGLGLRLIYFSYDVKMKEKGDIPEGYSVSREKKERFSLILESASTNQTSMYLCASSFPLAGVDEQYFGPGTRLTVT.

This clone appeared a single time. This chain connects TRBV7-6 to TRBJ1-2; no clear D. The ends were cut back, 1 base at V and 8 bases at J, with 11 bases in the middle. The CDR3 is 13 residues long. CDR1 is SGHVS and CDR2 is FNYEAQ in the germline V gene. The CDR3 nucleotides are TGTGCCAGCAGCTTAGGCGCTGCTAGGGGCTACACCTTC. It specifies CASSLGAARGYTF.

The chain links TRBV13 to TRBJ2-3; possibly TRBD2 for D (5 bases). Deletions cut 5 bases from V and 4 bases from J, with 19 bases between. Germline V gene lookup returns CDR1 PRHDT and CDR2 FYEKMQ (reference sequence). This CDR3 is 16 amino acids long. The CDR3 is CASSPVLREAADTQYF. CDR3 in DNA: TGTGCCAGCAGCCCTGTTTTAAGGGAAGCGGCAGATACGCAGTATTTT.

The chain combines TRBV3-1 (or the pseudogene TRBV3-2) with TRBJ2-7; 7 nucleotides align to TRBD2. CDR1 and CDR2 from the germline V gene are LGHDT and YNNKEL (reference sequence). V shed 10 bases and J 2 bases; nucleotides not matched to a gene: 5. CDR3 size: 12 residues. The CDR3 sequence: CATRDYAYEQYF. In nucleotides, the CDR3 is TGTGCCACCAGGGACTACGCCTACGAGCAGTACTTC.

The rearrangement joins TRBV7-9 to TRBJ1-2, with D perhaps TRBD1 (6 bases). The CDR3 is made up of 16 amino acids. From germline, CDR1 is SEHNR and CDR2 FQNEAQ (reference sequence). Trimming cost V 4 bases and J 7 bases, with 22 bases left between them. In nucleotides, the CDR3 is TGTGCCAGCAGCTCCACGAGGGGGTTCTCGACTTCTGGCTACACCTTC. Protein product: CASSSTRGFSTSGYTF.

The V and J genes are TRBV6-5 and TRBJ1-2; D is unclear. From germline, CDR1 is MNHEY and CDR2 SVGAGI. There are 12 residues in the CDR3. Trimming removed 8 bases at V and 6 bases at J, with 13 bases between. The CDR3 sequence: CASGIMSDGYTF. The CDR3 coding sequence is TGTGCCAGCGGAATTATGAGCGATGGCTACACCTTC.

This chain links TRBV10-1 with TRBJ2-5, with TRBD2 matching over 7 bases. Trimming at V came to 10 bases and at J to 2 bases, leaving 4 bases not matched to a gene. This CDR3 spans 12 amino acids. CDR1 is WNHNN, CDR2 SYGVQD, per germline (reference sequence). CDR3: CATLLAQETQYF. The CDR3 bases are TGCGCCACCCTACTAGCGCAAGAGACCCAGTACTTC.

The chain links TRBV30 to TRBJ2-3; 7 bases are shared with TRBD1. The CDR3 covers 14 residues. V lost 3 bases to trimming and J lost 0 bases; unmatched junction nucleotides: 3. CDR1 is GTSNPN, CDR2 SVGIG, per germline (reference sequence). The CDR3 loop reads CAWSRDSSTDTQYF. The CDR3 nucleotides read TGTGCCTGGAGCCGGGACAGTAGCACAGATACGCAGTATTTT.